This T cell receptor beta chain came from a study of early T cells in non-severe SARS-CoV-2 infection (dated by TCRdb to about 2021). Concerning the study at large: Because TCR sequencing relied on bulk RNA taken from unsorted whole blood, pairing of alpha and beta chains was not possible. Study-level results and caveats: VDJdb matching was skewed toward anti-spike CD8 responses and likely underestimated virus-specific expansions, missing private and CD4 specificities.

This clonotype appeared a few times. This clone's antigen is unknown. Qualities for individual bases were not recorded, and no much larger clone is one base off. A case-control design nested within a healthcare worker cohort in London, UK, was used, with weekly nasopharyngeal swab PCR tests and blood sampling performed. Healthcare workers were recruited during the week of the UK lockdown, between 23 and 31 March 2020, and followed weekly for up to roughly 15 weeks. CDR1 and CDR2 were assigned from the germline V gene as KGHDR and SFDVKD. Trimming removed 3 bases from V and 7 bases from J; the gene matches leave 8 bases unexplained. Measured from the cysteine to the phenylalanine, the CDR3 is 15 residues long. Left in the record is the CDR3 DNA by itself, 45 bases read in frame from the first base. Library method: 5' RACE. Sequencing used a NextSeq 500. In the TCR library protocol, unique molecular identifiers were attached to individual cDNA molecules to correct for PCR bias and sequencing error. TCR alpha and beta chains were both sequenced, and the abundances of alpha and beta sequences in each sample were closely correlated with each other. In the paper's pipeline: V gene, J gene and CDR3 annotation of TCR sequences was performed with Decombinator V4. TCRs were defined as expanded if a significant change between any two time points was detected under a Poisson model with p below 0.0001. TCR abundances were normalised to the total number of TCRs sequenced in each sample and reported as counts per million. TRAV1-2 paired with TRAJ12, TRAJ20 or TRAJ33 defined MAIT TCRs, while TRAV10 paired with TRAJ18 defined iNKT TCRs. VDJdb, accessed 1 November 2021, was searched for CMV, EBV and SARS-CoV-2 annotated TCRs, with TCRs annotated for multiple antigens excluded. Starting from the raw public reads, TCRdb applied fastp trimming at Q25, assembled clones with MiXCR and retained in-frame beta chains. Rows matching on CDR3 protein sequence are summarized as one entry with the most common DNA and genes. TCRdb, not the authors, supplied the V and J calls. This sample has some 67,000 distinct CDR3 sequences in its table, and more than 8.5% of those were observed once. Roughly 15% of the sample rests with the top ten.

This specimen consisted of whole blood, obtained at baseline. This clonotype originated in an adult who was a healthcare worker with PCR-confirmed SARS-CoV-2 infection or an uninfected control (not recorded which). This chain joins TRBV24-1 to TRBJ2-1; 7 nucleotides in the junction match TRBD2. In nucleotide form, the sequence is TGTGCCACCAGTGATCTCGGACTAGTGGGTAATGAGCAGTTCTTC. It specifies CATSDLGLVGNEQFF.